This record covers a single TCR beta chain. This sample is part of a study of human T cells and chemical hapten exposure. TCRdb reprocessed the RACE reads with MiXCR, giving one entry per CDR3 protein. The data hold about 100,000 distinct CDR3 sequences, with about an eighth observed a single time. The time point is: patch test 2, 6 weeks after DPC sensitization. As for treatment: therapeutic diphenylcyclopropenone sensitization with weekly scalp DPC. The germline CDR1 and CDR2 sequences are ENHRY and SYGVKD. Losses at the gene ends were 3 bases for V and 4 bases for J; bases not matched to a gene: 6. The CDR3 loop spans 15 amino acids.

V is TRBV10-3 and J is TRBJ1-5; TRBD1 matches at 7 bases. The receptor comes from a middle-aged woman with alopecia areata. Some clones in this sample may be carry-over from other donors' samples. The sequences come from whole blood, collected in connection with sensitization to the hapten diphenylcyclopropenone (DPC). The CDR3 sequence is CAISEGETGNQPQHF. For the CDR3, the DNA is TGTGCCATCAGTGAAGGGGAGACAGGGAATCAGCCCCAGCATTTT.